This T cell receptor beta chain was observed in a study of blood T cell repertoires in COVID-19. Study overall: COVID-19 samples from acute and convalescent phases originated in the United States, Italy and Spain. From T cells, B-cell-depleted T cells, or PBMCs came the material, which was cDNA or gDNA.

Authors' data handling: Amplification with reference gene primers provided the estimates of nucleated cell counts. Sequenced by immunoSEQ multiplex PCR; TCRdb stores in-frame clones only, minus some. V and J calls and clone size follow that table, whereas D and trimming were derived from the DNA. The profile shows some 250,000 clones, roughly 88% of them singletons. In germline, CDR1 is MNHEY, CDR2 SMNVEV (reference sequence). The CDR3 covers 13 residues. The V gene end was trimmed by 4 bases and the J gene end by 8 bases; junction bases not matched to a gene: 5. The chain recombines TRBV27 with TRBJ2-1; 7 bases map to TRBD2. The TCR originated in a man in his forties with acute or convalescent COVID-19. The sequencing sample was made of peripheral blood. The CDR3 DNA reads as TGTGCCAGCAGTTACACTAGCGCCCATGAGCAGTTCTTC. Its protein product is CASSYTSAHEQFF.